The clone carrying this T cell receptor beta chain has a handful of counts. CDR1 and CDR2 (germline): KGHSH, LQKENI. Between the trimmed V and J ends, which lost 4 bases and 0 bases, there was a span of 9 bases. The CDR3 spans 15 residues. The entry originates in a study of blood T cell repertoires in COVID-19. Assay: immunoSEQ multiplex PCR; the TCRdb copy retains only in-frame clones and omits some. The data contain about 69,000 clones, 60% to 85% of them singletons. What was sequenced was peripheral blood. This sequence was found in a man aged 55 to 69 with acute or convalescent COVID-19. This chain joins TRBV18 and TRBJ1-4; possible D gene TRBD1, 5 bases. The CDR3 loop is CASSLRQTTNEKLFF. The CDR3 DNA sequence: TGTGCCAGCTCACTCAGACAGACAACTAATGAAAAACTGTTTTTT.